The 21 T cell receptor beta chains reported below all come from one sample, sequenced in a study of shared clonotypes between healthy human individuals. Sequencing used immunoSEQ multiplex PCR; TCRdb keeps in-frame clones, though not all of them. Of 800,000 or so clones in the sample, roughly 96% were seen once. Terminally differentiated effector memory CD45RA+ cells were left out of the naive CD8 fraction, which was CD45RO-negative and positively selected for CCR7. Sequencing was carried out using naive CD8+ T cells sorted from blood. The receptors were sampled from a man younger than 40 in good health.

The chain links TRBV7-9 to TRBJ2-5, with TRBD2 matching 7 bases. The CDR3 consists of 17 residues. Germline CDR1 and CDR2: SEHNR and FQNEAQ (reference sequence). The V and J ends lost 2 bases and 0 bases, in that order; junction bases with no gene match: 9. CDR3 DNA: TGTGCCAGCAGCTTAAGCGGGAACGAAAGGGACCAAGAGACCCAGTACTTC. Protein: CASSLSGNERDQETQYF.

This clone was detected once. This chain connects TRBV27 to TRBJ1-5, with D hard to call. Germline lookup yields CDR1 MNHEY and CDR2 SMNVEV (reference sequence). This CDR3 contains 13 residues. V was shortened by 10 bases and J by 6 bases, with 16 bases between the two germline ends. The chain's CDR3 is CATALFLAQPQHF. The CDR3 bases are TGTGCCACCGCCCTATTTTTGGCTCAGCCCCAGCATTTT.

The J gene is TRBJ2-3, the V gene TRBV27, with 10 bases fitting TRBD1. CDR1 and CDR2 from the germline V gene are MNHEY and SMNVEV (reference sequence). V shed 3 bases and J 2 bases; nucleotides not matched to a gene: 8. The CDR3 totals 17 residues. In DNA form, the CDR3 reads TGTGCCAGCAGTTTCGTCGGACAGGGGGAATACACAGATACGCAGTATTTT. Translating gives CASSFVGQGEYTDTQYF.

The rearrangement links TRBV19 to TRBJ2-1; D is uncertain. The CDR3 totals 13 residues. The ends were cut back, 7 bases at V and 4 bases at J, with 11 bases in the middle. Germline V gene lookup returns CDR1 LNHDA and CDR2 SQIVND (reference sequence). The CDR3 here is CASNGPIYNEQFF. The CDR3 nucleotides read TGTGCCAGTAACGGCCCGATTTACAATGAGCAGTTCTTC.

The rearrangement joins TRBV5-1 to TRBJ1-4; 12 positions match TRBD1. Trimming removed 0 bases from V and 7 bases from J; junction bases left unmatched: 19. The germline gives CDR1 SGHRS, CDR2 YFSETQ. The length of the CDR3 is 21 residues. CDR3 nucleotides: TGCGCCAGCAGCTTGGCCGGGACAGGGGGCGCGACAGGTAGGAGTAGTGAAAAACTGTTTTTT. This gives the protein CASSLAGTGGATGRSSEKLFF.

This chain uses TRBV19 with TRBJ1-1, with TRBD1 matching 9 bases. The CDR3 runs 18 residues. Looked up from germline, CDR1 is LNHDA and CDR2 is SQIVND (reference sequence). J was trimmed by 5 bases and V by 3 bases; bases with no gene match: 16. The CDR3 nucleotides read TGTGCCAGTAGTATCGAACGGGACAGGGCTCCCCTGGGGACTGAAGCTTTCTTT. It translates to CASSIERDRAPLGTEAFF.

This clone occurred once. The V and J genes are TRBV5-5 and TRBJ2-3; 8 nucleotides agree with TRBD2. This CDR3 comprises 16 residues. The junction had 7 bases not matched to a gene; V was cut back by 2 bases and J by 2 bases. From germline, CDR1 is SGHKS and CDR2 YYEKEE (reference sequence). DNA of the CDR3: TGTGCCAGCAGCTTTTGGGATAGCGGGAACACAGATACGCAGTATTTT. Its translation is CASSFWDSGNTDTQYF.

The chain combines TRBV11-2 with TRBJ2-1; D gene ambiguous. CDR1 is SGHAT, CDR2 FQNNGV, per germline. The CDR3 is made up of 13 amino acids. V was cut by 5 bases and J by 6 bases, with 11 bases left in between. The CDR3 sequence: CASSPPVGNEQFF. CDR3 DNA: TGTGCCAGCAGCCCCCCGGTGGGCAATGAGCAGTTCTTC.

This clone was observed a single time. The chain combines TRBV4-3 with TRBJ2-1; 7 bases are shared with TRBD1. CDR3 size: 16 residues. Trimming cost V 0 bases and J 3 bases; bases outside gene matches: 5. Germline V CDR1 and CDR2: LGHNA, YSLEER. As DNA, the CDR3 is TGCGCCAGCAGCCAAGACAGGGGGACATACTACAATGAGCAGTTCTTC. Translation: CASSQDRGTYYNEQFF.

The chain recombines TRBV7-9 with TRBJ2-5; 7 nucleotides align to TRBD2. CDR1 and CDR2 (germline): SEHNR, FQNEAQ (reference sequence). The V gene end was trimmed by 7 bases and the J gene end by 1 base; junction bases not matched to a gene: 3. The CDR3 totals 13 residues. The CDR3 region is CASKLAGQETQYF. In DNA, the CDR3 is TGTGCCAGCAAATTAGCGGGCCAAGAGACCCAGTACTTC.

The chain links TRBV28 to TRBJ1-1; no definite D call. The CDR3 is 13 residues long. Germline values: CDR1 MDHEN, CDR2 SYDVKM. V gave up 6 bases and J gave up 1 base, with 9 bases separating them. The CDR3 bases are TGTGCCAGCAGCCTGACGAGGAACACTGAAGCTTTCTTT. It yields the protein CASSLTRNTEAFF.

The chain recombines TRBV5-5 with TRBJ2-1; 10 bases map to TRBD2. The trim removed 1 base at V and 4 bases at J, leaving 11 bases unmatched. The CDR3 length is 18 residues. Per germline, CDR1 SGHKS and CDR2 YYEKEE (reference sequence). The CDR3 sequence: CASSLFASGSIIYNEQFF. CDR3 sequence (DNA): TGTGCCAGCAGCTTGTTTGCTAGCGGGAGTATTATATACAATGAGCAGTTCTTC.

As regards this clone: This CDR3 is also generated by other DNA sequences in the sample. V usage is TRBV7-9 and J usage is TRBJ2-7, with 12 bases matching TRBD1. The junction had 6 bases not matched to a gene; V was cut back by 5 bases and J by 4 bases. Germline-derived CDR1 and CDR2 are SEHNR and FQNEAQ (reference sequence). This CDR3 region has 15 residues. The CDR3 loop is CASSPGTGGAYEQYF. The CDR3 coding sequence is TGTGCCAGCAGCCCGGGGACAGGGGGCGCTTACGAGCAGTACTTC.

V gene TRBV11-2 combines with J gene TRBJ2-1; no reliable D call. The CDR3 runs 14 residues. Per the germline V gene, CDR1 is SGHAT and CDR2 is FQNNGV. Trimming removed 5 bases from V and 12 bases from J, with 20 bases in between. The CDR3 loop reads CASSDVMSHNLQFF. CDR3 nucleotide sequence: TGTGCCAGCAGCGATGTTATGTCTCACAATTTGCAGTTCTTC.

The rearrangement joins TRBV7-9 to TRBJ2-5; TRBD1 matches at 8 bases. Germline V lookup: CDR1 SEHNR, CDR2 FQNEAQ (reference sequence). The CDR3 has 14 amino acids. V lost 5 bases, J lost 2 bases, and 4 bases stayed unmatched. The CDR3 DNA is TGTGCCAGCAGCCCCGGGGACAGGCAAGAGACCCAGTACTTC. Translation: CASSPGDRQETQYF.

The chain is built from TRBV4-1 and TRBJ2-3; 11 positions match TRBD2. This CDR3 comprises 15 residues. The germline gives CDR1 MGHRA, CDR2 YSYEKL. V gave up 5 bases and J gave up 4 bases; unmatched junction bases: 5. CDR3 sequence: CASSILAGEADTQYF. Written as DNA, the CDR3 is TGCGCCAGCAGCATACTAGCGGGAGAGGCAGATACGCAGTATTTT.

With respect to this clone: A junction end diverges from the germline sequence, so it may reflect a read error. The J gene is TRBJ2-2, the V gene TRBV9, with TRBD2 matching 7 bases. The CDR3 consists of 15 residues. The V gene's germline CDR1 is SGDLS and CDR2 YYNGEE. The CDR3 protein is CASSVVGGNSGELFF. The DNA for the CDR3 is TGTGCCAGCAGCGTAGTGGGAGGGAACTCCGGGGAGCTGTTTTTT.

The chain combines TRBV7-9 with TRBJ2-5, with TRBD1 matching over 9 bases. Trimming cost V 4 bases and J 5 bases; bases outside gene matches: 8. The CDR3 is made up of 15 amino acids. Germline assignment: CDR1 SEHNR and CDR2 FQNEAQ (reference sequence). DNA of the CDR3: TGTGCCAGCAGCTATAGCCGGACAGGGGAGGAGACCCAGTACTTC. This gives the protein CASSYSRTGEETQYF.

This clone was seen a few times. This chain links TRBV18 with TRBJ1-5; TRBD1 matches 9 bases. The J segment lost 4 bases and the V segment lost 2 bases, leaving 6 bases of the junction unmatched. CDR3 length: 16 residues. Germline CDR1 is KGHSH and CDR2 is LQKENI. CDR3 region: CASSPSPGQGNQPQHF. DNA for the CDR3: TGTGCCAGCTCACCATCGCCGGGACAGGGAAATCAGCCCCAGCATTTT.

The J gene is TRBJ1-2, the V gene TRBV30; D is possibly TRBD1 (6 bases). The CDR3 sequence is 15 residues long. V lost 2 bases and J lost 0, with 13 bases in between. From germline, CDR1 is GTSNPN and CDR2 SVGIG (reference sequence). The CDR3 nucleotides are TGTGCCTGGAGTTCCGACAGGAGATCTAACTATGGCTACACCTTC. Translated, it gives CAWSSDRRSNYGYTF. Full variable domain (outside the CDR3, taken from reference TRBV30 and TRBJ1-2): SQTIHQWPATLVQPVGSPLSLECTVEGTSNPNLYWYRQAAGRGLQLLFYSVGIGQISSEVPQNLSASRPQDRQFILSSKKLLLSDSGFYLCAWSSDRRSNYGYTFGSGTRLTVV.

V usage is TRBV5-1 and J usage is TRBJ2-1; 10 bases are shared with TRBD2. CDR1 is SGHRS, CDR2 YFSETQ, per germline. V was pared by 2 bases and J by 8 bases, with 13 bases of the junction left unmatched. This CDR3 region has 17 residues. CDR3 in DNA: TGCGCCAGCAGCTTTCCAGGCCCTAGCGGGAGTCGGGATGAGCAGTTCTTC. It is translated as CASSFPGPSGSRDEQFF.